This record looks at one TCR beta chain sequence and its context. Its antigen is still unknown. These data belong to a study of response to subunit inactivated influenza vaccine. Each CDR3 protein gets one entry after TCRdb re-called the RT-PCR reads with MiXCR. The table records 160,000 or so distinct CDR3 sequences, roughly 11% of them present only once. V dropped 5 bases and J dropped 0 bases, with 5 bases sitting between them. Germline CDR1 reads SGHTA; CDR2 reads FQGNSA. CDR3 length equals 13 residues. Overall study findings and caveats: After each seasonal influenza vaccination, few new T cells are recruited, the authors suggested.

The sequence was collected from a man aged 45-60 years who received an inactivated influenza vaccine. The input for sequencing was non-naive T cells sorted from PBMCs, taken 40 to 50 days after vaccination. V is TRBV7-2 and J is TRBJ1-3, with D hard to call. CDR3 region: CASSGVSGNTIYF. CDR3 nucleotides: TGTGCCAGCAGCGGAGTCTCTGGAAACACCATATATTTT. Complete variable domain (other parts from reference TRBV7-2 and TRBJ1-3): GAGVSQSPSNKVTEKGKDVELRCDPISGHTALYWYRQSLGQGLEFLIYFQGNSAPDKSGLPSDRFSAERTGGSVSTLTIQRTQQEDSAVYLCASSGVSGNTIYFGEGSWLTVV.